The T cell receptor beta chain under discussion was sequenced for a study of blood T cell repertoires in COVID-19. Study information: T cells, B-cell-depleted T cells, or PBMCs supplied cDNA or gDNA.

V lost 6 bases, J lost 6 bases, and 17 bases lay in between. This CDR3 contains 14 residues. Germline CDR1 and CDR2: SQVTM and ANQGSEA. Patients at the Seattle site were enrolled during active infection and followed longitudinally. This clone was seen a single time. As originally analysed: Reference gene primer amplification in the assay estimated nucleated cell counts. Sequenced by immunoSEQ multiplex PCR; TCRdb stores in-frame clones only, minus some. V and J calls and clone size are copied from that table; D and trimming were computed from the DNA. The sample comprises roughly 150,000 clones, more than 65% of which are singletons, and around 8% rests with the top ten.

This TCR was sampled from a woman between 55 and 75 years old with COVID-19, enrolled during active disease. Sequenced input: peripheral blood. The V gene is TRBV29-1, the J gene TRBJ2-2; maybe TRBD1 (6 bases). The CDR3 protein is CSVRRTVDPGELFF. CDR3 sequence (DNA): TGCAGCGTCCGCCGGACAGTGGATCCCGGGGAGCTGTTTTTT.